These 6 T cell receptor beta chains were all obtained from the same sample, sequenced in a study of shared clonotypes between healthy human individuals (dated by TCRdb to the early 2020s). Library construction relied on the immunoSEQ multiplex PCR assay. TCRdb stores this immuneACCESS table with in-frame sequences only. Part of the clones is absent; in the studies checked, under half of the shortfall reflects unresolved V genes, and no reason is known for the rest. The table for this sample lists 450,000 to 500,000 clones; over 75% of them were counted only once. Clones ranked in the top ten supply about 13% of the sample. The specimen sequenced was PBMCs. The receptor source for this set is a woman aged 40 to 49 in good health. Some clones in this sample may be carry-over from other donors' samples.

V usage is TRBV28 and J usage is TRBJ1-1, with unresolved D. There are 13 residues in the CDR3. V was clipped by 3 bases and J by 1 base, with 6 bases between them. The germline V gene encodes CDR1 MDHEN and CDR2 SYDVKM. The CDR3 spells CASSFWENTEAFF. The CDR3 region has the DNA TGTGCCAGCAGTTTCTGGGAGAACACTGAAGCTTTCTTT.

This sequence joins TRBV28 and TRBJ2-2; D possibly uses TRBD1 or TRBD2 (5 bases each). This CDR3 is 18 amino acids long. The germline V and J ends were trimmed by 6 bases and 4 bases, with 24 bases remaining between them. The germline gives CDR1 MDHEN, CDR2 SYDVKM. The CDR3 loop is CASSLRRDSGGSTGELFF. In DNA, the CDR3 is TGTGCCAGCAGCTTAAGGCGCGACAGCGGTGGCAGCACCGGGGAGCTGTTTTTT.

The CDR3 protein is CASSQVVAPSYEQYF. Here the CDR3 DNA reads TGCGCCAGCAGCCAAGTGGTCGCACCCTCTTACGAGCAGTACTTC. This chain links TRBV4-1 with TRBJ2-7; D is undetermined. Germline values: CDR1 MGHRA, CDR2 YSYEKL. CDR3 length: 15 amino acids. Trimming pared 1 base from V and 4 bases from J, leaving 14 bases between.

A remark on this clone: A much bigger clone sits one base away, suggesting this may be a read error. The V gene is TRBV7-9, the J gene TRBJ2-7; D remains unclear. The CDR3 loop spans 12 amino acids. The V end was cut by 5 bases, the J end by 3 bases, with 8 bases between. Germline V CDR1 and CDR2: SEHNR, FQNEAQ (reference sequence). In DNA, the CDR3 is TGTGCCAGCAGCGTCGACGGCTACGAGCAGTACTTC. It specifies CASSVDGYEQYF.

The chain uses TRBV28 and TRBJ2-2; TRBD1 agrees at 8 bases. With 10 bases clipped from V and 0 bases from J, the junction kept 7 bases outside the gene matches. This CDR3 contains 15 residues. CDR1 and CDR2 (germline): MDHEN, SYDVKM. CDR3 region: CATGQGGSNTGELFF. In DNA, the CDR3 is TGTGCCACAGGACAGGGAGGATCGAACACCGGGGAGCTGTTTTTT. Full variable domain (missing parts from reference TRBV28 and TRBJ2-2): DVKVTQSSRYLVKRTGEKVFLECVQDMDHENMFWYRQDPGLGLRLIYFSYDVKMKEKGDIPEGYSVSREKKERFSLILESASTNQTSMYLCATGQGGSNTGELFFGEGSRLTVL.

Of note for this clone: In the same sample, other DNA sequences code for this CDR3. This chain uses TRBV7-2 with TRBJ1-4; D may be TRBD1 (5 bases). The V gene lost 1 base and the J gene lost 5 bases, with 14 bases spanning the gap. The CDR3 extends over 16 amino acids. Germline assignment: CDR1 SGHTA and CDR2 FQGNSA. The chain's CDR3 is CASSLGAGRGNEKLFF. CDR3 in DNA: TGTGCCAGCAGCTTAGGGGCAGGGAGGGGCAATGAAAAACTGTTTTTT.